These 29 T cell receptor beta chains share one sample of origin, sequenced in a study of T cells after yellow fever vaccination. TCRdb independently ran MiXCR on the 5' RACE reads; one entry per CDR3 protein. The sample lists about 510,000 distinct CDR3 sequences, just over 20% seen once, with roughly a sixth in the top ten. This sample comprised PBMCs, obtained less than 25 days after the first yellow fever vaccination. The receptors shown here come from a man aged 18 to 30 who received the YFV17D yellow fever vaccine.

This clonotype appeared many times. The chain carries TRBV7-8 and TRBJ2-2; 11 nucleotides agree with TRBD2. V was pared by 5 bases and J by 5 bases, with 7 bases of the junction left unmatched. This CDR3 is 16 amino acids long. Germline V CDR1 and CDR2: SGHVS, FQNEAQ. The CDR3 reads CASSGSGGAETGELFF. In nucleotides, the CDR3 is TGTGCCAGCAGCGGTAGCGGGGGGGCCGAAACCGGGGAGCTGTTTTTT.

CDR3 protein: CASSLPRAAGYGYTF. CDR3 coding DNA: TGTGCCAGCAGTCTCCCTCGCGCGGCCGGCTATGGCTACACCTTC. The chain couples TRBV6-2 or TRBV6-3 to TRBJ1-2, with D hard to call. The CDR3 spans 15 residues. With 5 bases removed from V and 4 bases from J, the gap between germline ends came to 17 bases. Looked up from germline, CDR1 is MNHEY and CDR2 is SVGEGT.

This chain joins TRBV15 and TRBJ1-6; no definite D call. The CDR3 sequence is 14 residues long. Deletions cut 1 base from V and 10 bases from J, with 11 bases between. CDR1 and CDR2 (germline): LNHNV, YYDKDF (reference sequence). The CDR3 DNA reads as TGTGCCACCAGCAGAGCTAGGGTCAGGTCACCCCTCCACTTT. It codes for CATSRARVRSPLHF.

This clonotype occurred a few times. V usage is TRBV18 and J usage is TRBJ2-2; D not resolved. The CDR3 loop spans 14 amino acids. V lost 2 bases, J lost 1 base, and 5 bases lay in between. The V gene's germline CDR1 is KGHSH and CDR2 LQKENI. CDR3 in amino acids: CASSPNQNTGELFF. The CDR3 DNA is TGTGCCAGCTCACCAAACCAGAACACCGGGGAGCTGTTTTTT.

This chain joins TRBV6-2 or TRBV6-3 and TRBJ2-1, with a tentative D call TRBD2 (6 bases). Trimming took 6 bases from V and 5 from J, leaving 20 bases between them. Germline CDR1 is MNHEY and CDR2 is SVGEGT. There are 16 residues in the CDR3. The CDR3 DNA reads as TGTGCCAGCAGCTTACTCCCCCCCGGGGGTCACAATGAGCAGTTCTTC. Encoded protein: CASSLLPPGGHNEQFF.

This clonotype has a handful of counts. V gene TRBV20-1 combines with J gene TRBJ1-5, with D perhaps TRBD1 (5 bases). Germline CDR1 DFQATT, CDR2 SNEGSKA (reference sequence). The CDR3 has 15 residues. Deletions cut 5 bases from V and 0 bases from J, with 14 bases between. The CDR3: CSASNPGTSNQPQHF. The CDR3 DNA is TGCAGTGCTTCGAACCCGGGGACTAGCAATCAGCCCCAGCATTTT.

This clonotype was seen more than once but under ten times. The chain has TRBV4-3 and TRBJ1-1; perhaps TRBD1 as D (5 bases). Germline assignment: CDR1 LGHNA and CDR2 YSLEER. V gave up 3 bases and J gave up 5 bases, with 16 bases separating them. The CDR3 has 15 amino acids. CDR3 in DNA: TGCGCCAGCAGCCACGCGGACGGCTCAGGGACTGAAGCTTTCTTT. This gives the protein CASSHADGSGTEAFF.

Remarks on this clonotype: A much larger clone lies a single base off, so this may be a read error. V gene TRBV4-1 combines with J gene TRBJ1-1; D is unresolved. Germline V gene lookup returns CDR1 MGHRA and CDR2 YSYEKL. V lost 0 bases, J lost 5 bases, and 4 bases lay in between. This CDR3 is built from 12 residues. In DNA, the CDR3 is TGCGCCAGCAGCCAAGATAAGACTGAAGCTTTCTTT. Translation: CASSQDKTEAFF.

The chain carries TRBV12-3 or TRBV12-4 and TRBJ2-2; D is possibly TRBD2 (7 bases). This CDR3 region has 15 residues. V was clipped by 10 bases and J by 1 base, with 16 bases between them. The DNA for the CDR3 is TGTGCCACCGTTCGGGGGGCCCTGAACACCGGGGAGCTGTTTTTT. This encodes CATVRGALNTGELFF.

The chain joins TRBV6-2 or TRBV6-3 to TRBJ2-7; D possibly corresponds to TRBD2 (6 bases). This CDR3 spans 14 amino acids. Germline lookup yields CDR1 MNHEY and CDR2 SVGEGT. Trimming took off 5 bases at V and 5 bases at J, with 16 bases between the two ends. CDR3 in DNA: TGTGCCAGCAGTCTCAGGAGGGTACTACACGAGCAGTACTTC. Its protein is CASSLRRVLHEQYF.

The chain links TRBV7-2 to TRBJ1-5, with D possibly being TRBD1 (6 bases). The V end was cut by 5 bases, the J end by 4 bases, with 12 bases between. CDR1 and CDR2 (germline): SGHTA, FQGNSA. The CDR3 loop spans 14 amino acids. The CDR3: CASSVRGGNQPQHF. In DNA, the CDR3 is TGTGCCAGCAGCGTCAGGGGAGGGAATCAGCCCCAGCATTTT.

A few counts support this clonotype. V usage is TRBV5-6 and J usage is TRBJ2-7; possible D gene TRBD2, 6 bases. Trimming left V 2 bases short and J 6 bases short, with 9 bases between. In germline, CDR1 is SGHDT, CDR2 YYEEEE. The CDR3 totals 12 residues. The DNA of the CDR3 is TGTGCCAGCAGCTTCGGAGGGGCCGAGCAGTACGTC. Translated, it gives CASSFGGAEQYV.

This clonotype was observed a few times. The V and J genes are TRBV5-4 and TRBJ2-5, with 7 bases that match TRBD1. The CDR3 spans 15 residues. The V gene's germline CDR1 is SGHNT and CDR2 YYREEE (reference sequence). V dropped 6 bases and J dropped 2; count of bases not matched to a gene: 10. The CDR3 bases are TGTGCCAGCACCATTAGAAGGGGGCCTCAAGAGACCCAGTACTTC. Amino acid sequence: CASTIRRGPQETQYF.

This chain uses TRBV27 with TRBJ2-7; D is unclear. The CDR3 covers 15 residues. V was cut by 3 bases and J by 2 bases, with 14 bases left in between. Germline V gene data show CDR1 as MNHEY and CDR2 as SMNVEV (reference sequence). CDR3 in DNA: TGTGCCAGCAGTTTCGGTGGCGGTCGAACCTACGAGCAGTACTTC. Its protein is CASSFGGGRTYEQYF.

This clonotype has more than one count but fewer than ten. The chain recombines TRBV6-1 with TRBJ2-1; no firm D call. The V and J ends lost 3 bases and 9 bases respectively, with 9 bases between them. CDR1 and CDR2 (germline): MNHNS, SASEGT. The CDR3 contains 12 residues. CDR3 region: CASSDLGREQFF. CDR3 coding DNA: TGTGCCAGCAGTGACTTGGGTCGTGAGCAGTTCTTC.

This clonotype was counted between two and nine times. The chain couples TRBV4-1 to TRBJ2-7, with D unresolved. CDR3 size: 13 residues. Germline CDR1 and CDR2: MGHRA and YSYEKL. Trimming cost V 5 bases and J 4 bases, with 12 bases left between them. The CDR3 protein is CASSSSSAYEQYF. The CDR3 DNA reads TGCGCCAGCAGCTCATCTTCGGCGTACGAGCAGTACTTC.

The gene calls are TRBV20-1 and TRBJ2-3, with unresolved D. Looked up from germline, CDR1 is DFQATT and CDR2 is SNEGSKA (reference sequence). V shed 1 base and J shed 4 bases, with 6 bases lying between them. The CDR3 covers 12 residues. CDR3 bases: TGCAGTGCTAGAGTGCGCCCAGATACGCAGTATTTT. Encoded protein: CSARVRPDTQYF.

This chain joins TRBV25-1 and TRBJ1-5, with D hard to call. Germline CDR1 MGHDK, CDR2 SYGVNS. Trimming stripped 8 bases from V and 2 bases from J, with 10 bases between. The CDR3 spans 13 residues. The CDR3 DNA reads TGTGCCAGCGCTGGAGAGGGCAATCAGCCCCAGCATTTT. Protein sequence: CASAGEGNQPQHF. Looking up the rest from reference TRBV25-1 and TRBJ1-5 gives the full variable domain: EADIYQTPRYLVIGTGKKITLECSQTMGHDKMYWYQQDPGMELHLIHYSYGVNSTEKGDLSSESTVSRIRTEHFPLTLESARPSHTSQYLCASAGEGNQPQHFGDGTRLSIL.

This clonotype came up a few times. The chain links TRBV28 to TRBJ2-2, with D possibly called TRBD1 or TRBD2 (6 bases each). Trimming stripped 3 bases from V and 1 base from J, with 18 bases between. The CDR3 is 18 residues long. Per the germline V gene, CDR1 is MDHEN and CDR2 is SYDVKM. CDR3 in DNA: TGTGCCAGCAGTTTGGTGGGGGGCCCCCGAGGGAACACCGGGGAGCTGTTTTTT. Translating gives CASSLVGGPRGNTGELFF.

The gene calls are TRBV27 and TRBJ1-2; D is ambiguous. The germline gives CDR1 MNHEY, CDR2 SMNVEV (reference sequence). The CDR3 consists of 14 residues. Trimming left V 3 bases short and J 0 bases short, with 8 bases between. The DNA for the CDR3 is TGTGCCAGCAGTTTCGGAGAGTCTAACTATGGCTACACCTTC. Translating it yields CASSFGESNYGYTF.

J is TRBJ2-5 and V is TRBV4-3, with 12 nucleotides matching TRBD2. The CDR3 has 17 amino acids. CDR1 and CDR2 from the germline V gene are LGHNA and YSLEER. V lost 2 bases and J lost 0; bases outside the gene matches: 4. The CDR3 region is CASSQIASGGDQETQYF. CDR3 nucleotides: TGCGCCAGCAGCCAAATCGCTAGCGGGGGGGACCAAGAGACCCAGTACTTC.

This chain uses TRBV5-1 with TRBJ1-2; TRBD1 might be the D (5 bases). V dropped 4 bases and J dropped 6 bases, with 31 bases sitting between them. This CDR3 comprises 19 residues. Germline lookup yields CDR1 SGHRS and CDR2 YFSETQ. The CDR3 region has the DNA TGCGCCAGCAGCGCCCAGGGTTCGGGAAAGGCCGGACCTCTCAATGGCTACACCTTC. Protein: CASSAQGSGKAGPLNGYTF.

CDR3 region: CASSPTRGARQYF. DNA for the CDR3: TGTGCCAGCAGTCCTACTAGGGGGGCTCGGCAGTACTTC. The chain is built from TRBV25-1 and TRBJ2-7; D tentatively fits TRBD1 or TRBD2 (6 bases each). Germline V lookup: CDR1 MGHDK, CDR2 SYGVNS. The CDR3 spans 13 residues. V lost 5 bases, J lost 9 bases, and 17 bases lay in between.

This clonotype was detected a few times. This chain joins TRBV12-3 or TRBV12-4 and TRBJ1-5; 7 bases match TRBD1. This CDR3 contains 15 residues. The J segment lost 6 bases and the V segment lost 7 bases, leaving 12 bases of the junction unmatched. The CDR3 region is CASTRAGGEGQPQHF. The CDR3, as DNA: TGTGCCAGCACAAGGGCAGGGGGTGAGGGTCAGCCCCAGCATTTT.

This clonotype showed up many times. The CDR3 here is CSARRGSNWETQYF. CDR3 bases: TGCAGTGCTCGCAGGGGGAGCAATTGGGAGACCCAGTACTTC. The chain combines TRBV20-1 with TRBJ2-5; 7 positions agree with TRBD1. Germline CDR1 DFQATT, CDR2 SNEGSKA (reference sequence). The CDR3 spans 14 residues. J lost 5 bases, V lost 5 bases, and 11 bases had no gene match.

The sample holds a few counts of this clonotype. The chain has TRBV24-1 and TRBJ2-2; D call uncertain. Trimming took 4 bases from V and 7 from J, leaving 18 bases between them. This CDR3 spans 16 amino acids. Germline V gene data show CDR1 as KGHDR and CDR2 as SFDVKD. CDR3 amino acids: CATSDLDPDPNGELFF. The CDR3 DNA reads as TGTGCCACCAGTGACCTGGACCCGGACCCCAACGGGGAGCTGTTTTTT.

This rearrangement joins TRBV6-2 or TRBV6-3 to TRBJ1-6; perhaps TRBD1 as D (6 bases). V lost 7 bases and J 7 bases, leaving 11 bases between the germline ends. CDR1 is MNHEY and CDR2 is SVGEGT in the germline V gene. The CDR3 has 13 amino acids. This CDR3 reads CASKQGRNSPLHF. The CDR3 nucleotides are TGTGCCAGCAAACAGGGACGGAATTCACCCCTCCACTTT.

The sample holds a few counts of this clonotype. At one boundary the junction diverges from the germline segment, which might be a read error. The chain uses TRBV7-2 and TRBJ2-2, with D perhaps TRBD1 or TRBD2 (5 bases each). The CDR3 has 16 amino acids. Looked up from germline, CDR1 is SGHTA and CDR2 is FQGNSA. The CDR3 nucleotides are TGTGCCAGCAGCTTGAGAGGGGCGTCGAACCCCGGGGAGCTGTTTTTT. It specifies CASSLRGASNPGELFF.

This clonotype showed up just a few times. CDR3 loop: CASSQAAGDPYEQYF. CDR3 sequence (DNA): TGCGCCAGCAGCCAAGCGGCGGGGGACCCCTACGAGCAGTACTTC. V and J are TRBV4-3 and TRBJ2-7, with 7 positions matching TRBD2. J lost 2 bases, V lost 1 base, and 5 bases had no gene match. The length of the CDR3 is 15 residues. Germline assignment: CDR1 LGHNA and CDR2 YSLEER.